These 6 T cell receptor beta chains came from one sample sequenced in a study of cytomegalovirus exposure and HLA in healthy donors. Produced via immunoSEQ multiplex PCR; TCRdb's table is partial and in-frame only. The sample lists about 300,000 clones; 85% to 90% were seen once. The sequenced sample was PBMCs. All receptors come from a woman aged 18-35 years in good health and CMV-seronegative.

CDR3 sequence reads: CASSQDGTGVTYGYTF. In DNA form, the CDR3 reads TGCGCCAGCAGCCAAGACGGGACAGGGGTTACCTATGGCTACACCTTC. The chain has TRBV4-3 and TRBJ1-2; 10 bases agree with TRBD1. CDR1 is LGHNA, CDR2 YSLEER, per germline. The CDR3 totals 16 residues. V lost 0 bases, J lost 4 bases, and 5 bases stayed unmatched.

The V call is TRBV4-3, the J call TRBJ1-1; TRBD1 matches 7 bases. Germline lookup yields CDR1 LGHNA and CDR2 YSLEER. This CDR3 region has 14 residues. After removal of 4 bases from V and 4 bases from J, the junction contained 6 bases not matched to a gene. CDR3 DNA: TGCGCCAGCAGCCTGTACAGGGGAGGCACTGAAGCTTTCTTT. Its translation is CASSLYRGGTEAFF.

The chain employs TRBV27 and TRBJ2-1; 7 bases are a match to TRBD1. This CDR3 is 15 amino acids long. Germline assignment: CDR1 MNHEY and CDR2 SMNVEV (reference sequence). Losses at the gene ends were 0 bases for V and 8 bases for J; bases not matched to a gene: 7. The CDR3 is CASSLSRTGRDEQFF. Here the CDR3 DNA reads TGTGCCAGCAGTTTATCGAGGACAGGTCGGGATGAGCAGTTCTTC.

The table lists this clone with a count of one. As DNA, the CDR3 is TGCGCCAGCAGCCCGACGGGACTAGCCAAAAACATTCAGTACTTC. The encoded protein is CASSPTGLAKNIQYF. V is TRBV4-1 and J is TRBJ2-4; D might be TRBD2 (6 bases). Trimming left V 4 bases short and J 0 bases short, with 10 bases between. This CDR3 has 15 amino acids. Germline CDR1 reads MGHRA; CDR2 reads YSYEKL.

V is TRBV7-2 and J is TRBJ2-7; 11 bases align to TRBD2. Germline loops: CDR1 SGHTA, CDR2 FQGNSA. The CDR3 sequence is 14 residues long. Trimming at V came to 4 bases and at J to 5 bases, leaving 4 bases not matched to a gene. The CDR3 spells CASSSRLAGHEQYF. The CDR3 DNA reads TGTGCCAGCAGCTCCAGACTAGCGGGGCACGAGCAGTACTTC.

The chain recombines TRBV5-1 with TRBJ2-2; D might be TRBD2 (6 bases). V was pared by 6 bases and J by 7 bases, with 13 bases between. Per germline, CDR1 SGHRS and CDR2 YFSETQ. The length of the CDR3 is 13 residues. In DNA, the CDR3 is TGCGCCAGCAATCGGGGGAGTAACGGGGAGCTGTTTTTT. Translating gives CASNRGSNGELFF.